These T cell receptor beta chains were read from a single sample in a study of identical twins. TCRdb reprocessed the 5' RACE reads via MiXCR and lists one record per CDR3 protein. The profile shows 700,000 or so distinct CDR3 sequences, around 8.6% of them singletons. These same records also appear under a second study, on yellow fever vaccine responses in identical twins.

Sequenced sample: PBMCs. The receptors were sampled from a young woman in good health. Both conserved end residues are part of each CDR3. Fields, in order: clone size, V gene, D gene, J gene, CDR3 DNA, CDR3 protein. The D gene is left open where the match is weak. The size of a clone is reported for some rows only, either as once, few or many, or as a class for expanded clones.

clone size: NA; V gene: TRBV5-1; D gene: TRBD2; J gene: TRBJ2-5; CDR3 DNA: TGCGCCAGCAGCTTCCACGCAGCGGGGGGGCTTGGGGAGACCCAGTACTTC; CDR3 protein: CASSFHAAGGLGETQYF
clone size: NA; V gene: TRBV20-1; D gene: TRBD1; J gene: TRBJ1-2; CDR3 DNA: TGCAGTGCTAGGGGGACAGGGAGGGGAACCTATGGCTACACCTTC; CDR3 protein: CSARGTGRGTYGYTF
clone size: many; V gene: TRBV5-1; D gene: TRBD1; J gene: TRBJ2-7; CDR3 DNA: TGCGCCAGCAGACCCGGGACAGGGGACGAGCAGTACTTC; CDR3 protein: CASRPGTGDEQYF
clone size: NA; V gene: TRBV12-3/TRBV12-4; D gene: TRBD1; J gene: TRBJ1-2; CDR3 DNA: TGTGCCATGTACAGGGGGCAGTATGGCTACACCTTC; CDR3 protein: CAMYRGQYGYTF
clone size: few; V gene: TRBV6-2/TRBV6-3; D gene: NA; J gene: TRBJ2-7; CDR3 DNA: TGTGCCAGCGCCCTCCTGTTAGGGGATTCCTACGAGCAGTACTTC; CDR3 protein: CASALLLGDSYEQYF
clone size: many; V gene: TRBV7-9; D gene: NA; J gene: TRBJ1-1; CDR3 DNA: TGTGCCAGCACCACGGCGAGTTCCGTGGCGAACACTGAAGCTTTCTTT; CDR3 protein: CASTTASSVANTEAFF
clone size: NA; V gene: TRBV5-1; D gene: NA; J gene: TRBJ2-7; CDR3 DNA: TGCGCCAGCAGCTTGACCCCCCAGGCGATCATCTACGAGCAGTACTTC; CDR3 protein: CASSLTPQAIIYEQYF
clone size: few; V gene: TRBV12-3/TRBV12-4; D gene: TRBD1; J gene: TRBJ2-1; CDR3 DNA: TGTGCCAGCAGCTTGGGGACAGGGGCCCTTTTC; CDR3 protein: CASSLGTGALF
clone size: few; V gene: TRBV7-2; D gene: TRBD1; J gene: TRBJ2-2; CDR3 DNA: TGTGCCAGCAGCCCTAGACGGACAGGGGGCAGAACCGGGGAGCTGTTTTTT; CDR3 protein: CASSPRRTGGRTGELFF
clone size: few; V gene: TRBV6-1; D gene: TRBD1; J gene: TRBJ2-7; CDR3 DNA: TGTGCCAGCAGAAAAGGACAGGACTACGAGCAGTACTTC; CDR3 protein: CASRKGQDYEQYF
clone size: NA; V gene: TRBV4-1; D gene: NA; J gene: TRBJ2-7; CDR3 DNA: TGCGCCAGCAGCCAAGATTCAGGGTCGATCTTGTACTACGAGCAGTACTTC; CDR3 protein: CASSQDSGSILYYEQYF
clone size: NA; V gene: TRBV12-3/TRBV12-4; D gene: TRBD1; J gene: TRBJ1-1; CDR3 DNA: TGTGCCAGCATTGGGACAGGGGGTTGGGCCAGGACTGAAGCTTTCTTT; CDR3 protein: CASIGTGGWARTEAFF
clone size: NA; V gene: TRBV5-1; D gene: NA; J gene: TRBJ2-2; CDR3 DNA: TGCGCCAGCAGCCCCCGGGGGACAGACACCGGGGAGCTGTTTTTT; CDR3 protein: CASSPRGTDTGELFF
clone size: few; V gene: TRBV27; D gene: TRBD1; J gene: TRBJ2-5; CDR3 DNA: TGTGCCAGCAGTTTAGGACAGGGGGTATACCAAGAGACCCAGTACTTC; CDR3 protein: CASSLGQGVYQETQYF
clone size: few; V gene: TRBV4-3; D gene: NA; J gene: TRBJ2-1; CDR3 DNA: TGCGCCAGCAGCCAAGATACTAGAGGTAGCTCCTACAATGAGCAGTTCTTC; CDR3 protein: CASSQDTRGSSYNEQFF
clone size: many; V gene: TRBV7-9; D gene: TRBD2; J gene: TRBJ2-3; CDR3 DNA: TGTGCCAGCAGCTTACGGGGGGAGGATACGCAGTATTTT; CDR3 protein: CASSLRGEDTQYF
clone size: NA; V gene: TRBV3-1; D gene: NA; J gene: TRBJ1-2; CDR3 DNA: TGTGCCAGCAGCCAAGACAGGCTCTATGGCTACACCTTC; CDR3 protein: CASSQDRLYGYTF
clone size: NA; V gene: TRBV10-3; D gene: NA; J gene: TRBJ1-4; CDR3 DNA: TGTGCCATCACCTTCACAGGGCTACCTGCAACTAATGAAAAACTGTTTTTT; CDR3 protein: CAITFTGLPATNEKLFF
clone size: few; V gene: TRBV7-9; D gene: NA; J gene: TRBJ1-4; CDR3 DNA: TGTGCCAGCAGCTTAGTCGGGGATCCTAATGAAAAACTGTTTTTT; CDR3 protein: CASSLVGDPNEKLFF
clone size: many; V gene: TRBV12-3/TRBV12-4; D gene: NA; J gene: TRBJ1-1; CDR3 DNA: TGTGCCAGCAGTTTGAAAGAGAACACTGAAGCTTTCTTT; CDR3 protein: CASSLKENTEAFF
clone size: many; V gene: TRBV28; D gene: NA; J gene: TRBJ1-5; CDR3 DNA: TGTGGGTCATCACTAGCCGGTCAGCCCCAGCATTTT; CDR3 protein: CGSSLAGQPQHF